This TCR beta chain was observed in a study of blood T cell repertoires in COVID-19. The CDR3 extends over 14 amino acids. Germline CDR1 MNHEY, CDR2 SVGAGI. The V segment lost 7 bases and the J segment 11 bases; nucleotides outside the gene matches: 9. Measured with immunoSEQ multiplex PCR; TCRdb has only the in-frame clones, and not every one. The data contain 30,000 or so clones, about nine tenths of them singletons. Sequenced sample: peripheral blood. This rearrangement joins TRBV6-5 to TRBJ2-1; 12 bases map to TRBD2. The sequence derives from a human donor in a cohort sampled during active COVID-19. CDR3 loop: CASNPPTSGRKQFF. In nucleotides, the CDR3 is TGTGCCAGCAACCCCCCCACTAGCGGGAGGAAGCAGTTCTTC.